This T cell receptor beta chain stems from a study of blood T cell repertoires in COVID-19. This clone was seen once. Clones were read by immunoSEQ multiplex PCR, and TCRdb kept only the in-frame ones, dropping some. Of some 340,000 clones in the sample, roughly 86% were seen once. Symptom resolution, clearance, or two negative PCRs marked donors in Cohort 3 as recovered. The receptor was derived from a woman aged 25 to 39 who had recovered from COVID-19. The sequenced sample consisted of PBMCs or T cells enriched from blood (not recorded which).

The CDR3 reads CASSPDLGGADEQYF. CDR3 nucleotides: TGCGCCAGCAGCCCGGATTTAGGGGGCGCGGACGAGCAGTACTTC. This rearrangement joins TRBV4-3 to TRBJ2-7, with 7 positions matching TRBD1. CDR3 length: 15 residues. The germline CDR1 and CDR2 sequences are LGHNA and YSLEER. V was pared by 4 bases and J by 5 bases, with 11 bases of the junction left unmatched.